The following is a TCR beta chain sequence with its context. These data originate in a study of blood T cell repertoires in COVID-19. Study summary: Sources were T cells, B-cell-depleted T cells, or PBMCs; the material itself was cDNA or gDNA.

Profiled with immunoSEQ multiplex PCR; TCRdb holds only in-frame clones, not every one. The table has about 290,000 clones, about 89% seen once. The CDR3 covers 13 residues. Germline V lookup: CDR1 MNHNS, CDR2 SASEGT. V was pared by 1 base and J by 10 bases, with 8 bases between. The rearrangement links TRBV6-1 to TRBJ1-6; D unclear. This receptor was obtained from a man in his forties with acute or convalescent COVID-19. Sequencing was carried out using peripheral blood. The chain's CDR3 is CASSEDRSSPLHF. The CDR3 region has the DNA TGTGCCAGCAGTGAAGACAGAAGCTCACCCCTCCACTTT.